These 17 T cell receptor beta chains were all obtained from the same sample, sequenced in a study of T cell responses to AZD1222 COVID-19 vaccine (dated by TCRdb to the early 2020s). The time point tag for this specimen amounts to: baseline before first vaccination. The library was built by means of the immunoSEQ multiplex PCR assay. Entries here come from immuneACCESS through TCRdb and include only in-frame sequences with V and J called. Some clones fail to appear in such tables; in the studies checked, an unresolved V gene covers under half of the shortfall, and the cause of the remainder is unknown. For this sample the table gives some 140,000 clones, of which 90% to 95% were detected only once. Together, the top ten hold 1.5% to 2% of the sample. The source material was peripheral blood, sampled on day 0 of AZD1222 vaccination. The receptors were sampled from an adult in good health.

The CDR3 bases are TGTGCCAGCAGCCAAATTGTAGGGCAGTCTGACTCTGGGGCCAACGTCCTGACTTTC. Protein: CASSQIVGQSDSGANVLTF. The chain combines TRBV14 with TRBJ2-6; D unresolved. Germline CDR1 and CDR2: SGHDN and FVKESK. The CDR3 contains 19 residues. V was trimmed by 2 bases and J by 0 bases, leaving 17 bases between them.

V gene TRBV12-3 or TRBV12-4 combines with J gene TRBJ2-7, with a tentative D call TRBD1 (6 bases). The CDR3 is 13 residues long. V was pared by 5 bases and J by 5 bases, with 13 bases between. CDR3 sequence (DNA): TGTGCCAGCAGTCACCTATACAGGGACGAGCAGTACTTC. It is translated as CASSHLYRDEQYF.

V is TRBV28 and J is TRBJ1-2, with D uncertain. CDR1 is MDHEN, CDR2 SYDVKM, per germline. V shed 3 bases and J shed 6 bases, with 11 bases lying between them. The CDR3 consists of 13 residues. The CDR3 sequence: CASSFGRGHGYTF. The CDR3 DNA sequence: TGTGCCAGCAGTTTCGGCCGCGGCCATGGCTACACCTTC.

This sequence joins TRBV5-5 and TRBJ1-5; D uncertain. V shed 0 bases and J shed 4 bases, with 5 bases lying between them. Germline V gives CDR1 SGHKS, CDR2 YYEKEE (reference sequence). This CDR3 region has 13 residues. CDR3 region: CASSLARNQPQHF. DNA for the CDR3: TGTGCCAGCAGCTTGGCTAGGAATCAGCCCCAGCATTTT.

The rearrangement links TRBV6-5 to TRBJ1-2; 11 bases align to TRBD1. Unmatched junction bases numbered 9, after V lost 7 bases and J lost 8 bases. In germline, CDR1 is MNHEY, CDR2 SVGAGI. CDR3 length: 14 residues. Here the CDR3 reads CASTLGTGGLGYTF. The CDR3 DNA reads TGTGCCAGCACCCTAGGGACAGGGGGATTAGGCTACACCTTC.

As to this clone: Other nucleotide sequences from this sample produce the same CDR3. The CDR3 sequence is CASSLEGGNQPQHF. The CDR3 bases are TGTGCCAGCAGCTTAGAGGGGGGTAATCAGCCCCAGCATTTT. The V call is TRBV7-3, the J call TRBJ1-5, with a tentative D call TRBD1 (6 bases). V was trimmed by 2 bases and J by 4 bases, leaving 9 bases between them. Germline V gene lookup returns CDR1 SGHTA and CDR2 FQGTGA. This CDR3 contains 14 residues.

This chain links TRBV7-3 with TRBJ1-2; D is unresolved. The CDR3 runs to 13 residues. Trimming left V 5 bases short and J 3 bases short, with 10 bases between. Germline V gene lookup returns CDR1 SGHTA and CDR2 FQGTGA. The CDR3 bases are TGTGCCAGCAGCGAAGACATGGACTATGGCTACACCTTC. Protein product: CASSEDMDYGYTF.

CDR3 loop: CASSQDYLAGYNEQFF. The CDR3 coding sequence is TGCGCCAGCAGCCAAGACTATTTAGCGGGCTACAATGAGCAGTTCTTC. The rearrangement links TRBV4-1 to TRBJ2-1, with TRBD2 identical over 7 bases. With V trimmed by 0 bases and J by 3 bases, 5 bases remained unmatched. This CDR3 is built from 16 residues. Germline assignment: CDR1 MGHRA and CDR2 YSYEKL.

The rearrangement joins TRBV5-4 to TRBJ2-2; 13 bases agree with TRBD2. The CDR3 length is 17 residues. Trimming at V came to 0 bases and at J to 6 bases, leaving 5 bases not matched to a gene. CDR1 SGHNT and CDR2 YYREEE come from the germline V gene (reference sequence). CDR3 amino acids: CASSLAGLAGKAGELFF. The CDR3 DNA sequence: TGTGCCAGCAGCTTGGCGGGACTAGCGGGAAAGGCCGGGGAGCTGTTTTTT.

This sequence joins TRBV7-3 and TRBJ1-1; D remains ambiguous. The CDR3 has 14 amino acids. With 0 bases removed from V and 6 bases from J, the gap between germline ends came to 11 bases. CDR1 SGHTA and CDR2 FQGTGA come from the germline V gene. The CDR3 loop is CASSLTVGLAEAFF. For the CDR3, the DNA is TGTGCCAGCAGCTTAACGGTTGGCCTTGCTGAAGCTTTCTTT.

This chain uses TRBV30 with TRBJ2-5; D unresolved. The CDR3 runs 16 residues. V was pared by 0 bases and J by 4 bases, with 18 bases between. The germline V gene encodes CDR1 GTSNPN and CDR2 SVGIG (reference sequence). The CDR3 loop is CAWSVDALQAAETQYF. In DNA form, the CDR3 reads TGTGCCTGGAGTGTTGATGCACTCCAGGCAGCAGAGACCCAGTACTTC.

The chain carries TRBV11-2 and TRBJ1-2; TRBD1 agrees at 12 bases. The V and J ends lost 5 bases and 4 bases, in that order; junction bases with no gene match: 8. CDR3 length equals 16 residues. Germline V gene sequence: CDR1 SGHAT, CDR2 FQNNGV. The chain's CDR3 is CASSPRDRGRGYGYTF. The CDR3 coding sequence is TGTGCCAGCAGCCCCCGGGACAGGGGGCGAGGCTATGGCTACACCTTC.

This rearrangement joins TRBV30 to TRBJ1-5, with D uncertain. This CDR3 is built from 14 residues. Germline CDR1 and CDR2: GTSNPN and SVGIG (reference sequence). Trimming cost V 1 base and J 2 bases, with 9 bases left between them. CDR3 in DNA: TGTGCCTGGAGTGGTGGTCGGGGCAATCAGCCCCAGCATTTT. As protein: CAWSGGRGNQPQHF.

For the CDR3, the DNA is TGTGCCAGCAGCCGGGACGGCCAAGAGACCCAGTACTTC. The encoded protein is CASSRDGQETQYF. The J gene is TRBJ2-5, the V gene TRBV9; perhaps D is TRBD1 or TRBD2 (5 bases each). This CDR3 is built from 13 residues. Trimming removed 4 bases at V and 1 base at J, with 8 bases between. Germline CDR1 is SGDLS and CDR2 is YYNGEE.

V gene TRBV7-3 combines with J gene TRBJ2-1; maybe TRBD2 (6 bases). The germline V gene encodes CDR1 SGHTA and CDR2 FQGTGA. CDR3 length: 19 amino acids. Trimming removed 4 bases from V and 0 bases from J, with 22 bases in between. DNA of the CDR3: TGTGCCAGCAGCTCTAGGGGAGAAGCGACCGGGAGCTCCTACAATGAGCAGTTCTTC. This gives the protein CASSSRGEATGSSYNEQFF.

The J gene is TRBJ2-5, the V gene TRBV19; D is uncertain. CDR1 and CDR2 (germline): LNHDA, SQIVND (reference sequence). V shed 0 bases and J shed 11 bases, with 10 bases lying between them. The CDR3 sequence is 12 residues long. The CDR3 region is CASSIDPGQQYF. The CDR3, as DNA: TGTGCCAGTAGTATAGACCCCGGTCAACAGTACTTC.

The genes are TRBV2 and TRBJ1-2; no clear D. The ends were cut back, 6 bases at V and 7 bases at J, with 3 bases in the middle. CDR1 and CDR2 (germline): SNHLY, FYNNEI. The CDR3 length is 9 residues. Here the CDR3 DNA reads TGTGCCAGCAGGGGTGGCTACACCTTC. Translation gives CASRGGYTF.